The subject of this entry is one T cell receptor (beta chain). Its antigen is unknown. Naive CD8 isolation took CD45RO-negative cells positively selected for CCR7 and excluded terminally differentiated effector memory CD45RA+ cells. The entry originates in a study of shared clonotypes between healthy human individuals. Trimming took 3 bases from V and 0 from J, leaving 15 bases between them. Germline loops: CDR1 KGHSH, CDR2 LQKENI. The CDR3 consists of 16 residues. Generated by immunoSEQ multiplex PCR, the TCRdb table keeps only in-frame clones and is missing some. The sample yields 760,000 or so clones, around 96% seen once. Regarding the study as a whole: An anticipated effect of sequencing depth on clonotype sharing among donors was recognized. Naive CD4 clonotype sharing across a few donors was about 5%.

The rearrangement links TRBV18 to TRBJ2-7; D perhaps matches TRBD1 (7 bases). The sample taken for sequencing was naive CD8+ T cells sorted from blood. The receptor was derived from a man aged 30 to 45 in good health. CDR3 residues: CASSPPRGTVSYEQYF. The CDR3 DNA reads TGTGCCAGCTCACCCCCTCGCGGGACAGTCTCCTACGAGCAGTACTTC.